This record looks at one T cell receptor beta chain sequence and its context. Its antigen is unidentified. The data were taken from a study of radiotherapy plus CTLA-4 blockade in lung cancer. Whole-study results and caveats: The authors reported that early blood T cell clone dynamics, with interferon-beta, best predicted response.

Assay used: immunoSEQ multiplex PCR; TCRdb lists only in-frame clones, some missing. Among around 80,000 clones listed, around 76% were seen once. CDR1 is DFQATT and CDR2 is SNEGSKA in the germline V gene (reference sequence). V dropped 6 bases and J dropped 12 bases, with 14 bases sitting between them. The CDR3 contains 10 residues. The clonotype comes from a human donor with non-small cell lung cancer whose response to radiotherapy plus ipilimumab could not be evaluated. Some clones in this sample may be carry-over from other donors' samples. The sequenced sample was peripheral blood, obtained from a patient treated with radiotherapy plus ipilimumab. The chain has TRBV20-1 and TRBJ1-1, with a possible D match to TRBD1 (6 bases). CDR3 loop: CSATDSFTFF. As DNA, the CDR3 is TGCAGTGCCACGGACAGCTTCACTTTCTTT.